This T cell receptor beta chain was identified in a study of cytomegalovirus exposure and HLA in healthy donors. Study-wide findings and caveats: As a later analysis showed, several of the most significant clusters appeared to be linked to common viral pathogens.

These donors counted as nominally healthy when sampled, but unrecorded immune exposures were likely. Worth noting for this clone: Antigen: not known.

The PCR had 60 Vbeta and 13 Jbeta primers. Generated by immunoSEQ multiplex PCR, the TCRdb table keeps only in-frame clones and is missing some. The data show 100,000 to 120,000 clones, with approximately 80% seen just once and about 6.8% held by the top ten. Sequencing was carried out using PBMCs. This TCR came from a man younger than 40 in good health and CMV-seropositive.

The CDR3 sequence is CAWSNSGEDTQYF. The CDR3 region has the DNA TGTGCCTGGAGTAACAGCGGGGAAGATACGCAGTATTTT. The V call is TRBV30, the J call TRBJ2-3; 7 bases match TRBD2. Germline lookup yields CDR1 GTSNPN and CDR2 SVGIG (reference sequence). The CDR3 consists of 13 residues. V shed 2 bases and J 5 bases; nucleotides not matched to a gene: 4.